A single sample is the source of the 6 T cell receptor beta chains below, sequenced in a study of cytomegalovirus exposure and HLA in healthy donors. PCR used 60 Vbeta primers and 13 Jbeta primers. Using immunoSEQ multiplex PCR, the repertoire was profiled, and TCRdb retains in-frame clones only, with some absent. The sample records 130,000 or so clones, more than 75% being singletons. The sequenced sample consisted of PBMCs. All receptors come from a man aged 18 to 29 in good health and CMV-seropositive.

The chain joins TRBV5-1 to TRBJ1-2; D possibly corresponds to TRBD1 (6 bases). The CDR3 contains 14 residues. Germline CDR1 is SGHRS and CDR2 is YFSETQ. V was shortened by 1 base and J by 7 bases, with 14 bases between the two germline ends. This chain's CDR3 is CASSLFTGISGYTF. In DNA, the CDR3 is TGCGCCAGCAGCTTGTTTACAGGGATAAGTGGCTACACCTTC. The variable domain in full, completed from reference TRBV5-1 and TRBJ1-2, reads KAGVTQTPRYLIKTRGQQVTLSCSPISGHRSVSWYQQTPGQGLQFLFEYFSETQRNKGNFPGRFSGRQFSNSRSEMNVSTLELGDSALYLCASSLFTGISGYTFGSGTRLTVV.

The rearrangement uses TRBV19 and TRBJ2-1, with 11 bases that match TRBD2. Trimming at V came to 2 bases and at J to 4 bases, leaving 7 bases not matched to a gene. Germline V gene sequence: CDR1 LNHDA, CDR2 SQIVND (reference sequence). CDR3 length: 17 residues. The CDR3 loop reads CASSIQGGLAGYNEQFF. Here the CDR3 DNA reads TGTGCCAGTAGTATACAGGGCGGACTAGCGGGTTACAATGAGCAGTTCTTC.

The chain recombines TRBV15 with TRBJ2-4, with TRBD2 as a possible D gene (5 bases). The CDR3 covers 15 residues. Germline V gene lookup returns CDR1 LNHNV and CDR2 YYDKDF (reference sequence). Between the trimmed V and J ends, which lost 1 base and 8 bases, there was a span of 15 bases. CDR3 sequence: CATSRVPALEDIQYF. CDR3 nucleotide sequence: TGTGCCACCAGCAGAGTACCCGCGTTGGAGGACATTCAGTACTTC.

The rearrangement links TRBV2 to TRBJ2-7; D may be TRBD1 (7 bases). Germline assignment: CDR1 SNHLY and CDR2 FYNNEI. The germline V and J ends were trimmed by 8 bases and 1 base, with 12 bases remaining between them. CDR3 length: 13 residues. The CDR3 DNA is TGTGCCAGCCAGGGGGGCACTTCCTACGAGCAGTACTTC. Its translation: CASQGGTSYEQYF.

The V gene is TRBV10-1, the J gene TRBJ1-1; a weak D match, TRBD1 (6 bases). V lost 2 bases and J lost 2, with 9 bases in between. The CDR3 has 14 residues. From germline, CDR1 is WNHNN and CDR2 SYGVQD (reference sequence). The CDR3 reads CASSEGQFNTEAFF. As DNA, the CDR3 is TGCGCCAGCAGTGAGGGACAGTTCAACACTGAAGCTTTCTTT.

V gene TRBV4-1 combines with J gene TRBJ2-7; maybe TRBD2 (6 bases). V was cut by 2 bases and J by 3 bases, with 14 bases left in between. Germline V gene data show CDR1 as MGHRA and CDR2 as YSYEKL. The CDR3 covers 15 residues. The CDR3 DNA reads TGCGCCAGCAGCCAACCACCTGAGCGGGTCTACGAGCAGTACTTC. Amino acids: CASSQPPERVYEQYF.